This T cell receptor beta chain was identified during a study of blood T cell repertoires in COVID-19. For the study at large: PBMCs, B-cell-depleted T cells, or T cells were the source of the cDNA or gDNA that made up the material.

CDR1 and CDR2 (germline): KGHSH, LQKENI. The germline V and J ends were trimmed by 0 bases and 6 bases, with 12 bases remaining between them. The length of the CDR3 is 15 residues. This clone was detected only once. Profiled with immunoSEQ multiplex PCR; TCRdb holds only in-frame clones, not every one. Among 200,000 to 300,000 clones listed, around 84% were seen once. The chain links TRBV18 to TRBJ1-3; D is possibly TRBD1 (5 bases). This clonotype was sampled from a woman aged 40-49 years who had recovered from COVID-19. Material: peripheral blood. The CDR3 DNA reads TGTGCCAGCTCACCACCCGGCAGGGCGGCAAACACCATATATTTT. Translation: CASSPPGRAANTIYF. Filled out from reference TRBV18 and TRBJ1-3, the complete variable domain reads NAGVMQNPRHLVRRRGQEARLRCSPMKGHSHVYWYRQLPEEGLKFMVYLQKENIIDESGMPKERFSAEFPKEGPSILRIQQVVRGDSAAYFCASSPPGRAANTIYFGEGSWLTVV.